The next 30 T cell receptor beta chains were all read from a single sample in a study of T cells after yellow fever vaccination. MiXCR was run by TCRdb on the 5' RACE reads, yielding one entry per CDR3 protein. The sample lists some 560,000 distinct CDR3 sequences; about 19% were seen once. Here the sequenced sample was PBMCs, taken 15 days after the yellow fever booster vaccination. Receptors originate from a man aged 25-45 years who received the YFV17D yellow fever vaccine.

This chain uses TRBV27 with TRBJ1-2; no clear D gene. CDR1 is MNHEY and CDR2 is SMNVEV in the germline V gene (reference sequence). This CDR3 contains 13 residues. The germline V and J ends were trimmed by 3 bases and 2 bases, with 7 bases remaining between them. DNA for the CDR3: TGTGCCAGCAGTTTTTCGCAGAACTATGGCTACACCTTC. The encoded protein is CASSFSQNYGYTF.

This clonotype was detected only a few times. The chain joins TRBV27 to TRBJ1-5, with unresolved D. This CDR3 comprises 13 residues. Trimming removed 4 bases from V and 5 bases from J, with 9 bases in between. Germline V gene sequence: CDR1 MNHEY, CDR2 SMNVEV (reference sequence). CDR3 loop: CASSSNWDQPQHF. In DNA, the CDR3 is TGTGCCAGCAGTTCGAACTGGGATCAGCCCCAGCATTTT.

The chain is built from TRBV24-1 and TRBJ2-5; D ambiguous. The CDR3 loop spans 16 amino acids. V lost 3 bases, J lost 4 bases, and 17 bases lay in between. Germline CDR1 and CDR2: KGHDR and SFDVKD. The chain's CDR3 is CATSDPGRVSGETQYF. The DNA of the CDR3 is TGTGCCACCAGTGATCCGGGTAGAGTTTCCGGAGAGACCCAGTACTTC.

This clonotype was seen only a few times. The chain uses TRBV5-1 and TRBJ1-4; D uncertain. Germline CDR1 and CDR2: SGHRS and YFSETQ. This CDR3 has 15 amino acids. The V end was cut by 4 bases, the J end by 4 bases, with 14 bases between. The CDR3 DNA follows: TGCGCCAGCAGCACAAACACCGGTTATAATGAAAAACTGTTTTTT. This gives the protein CASSTNTGYNEKLFF.

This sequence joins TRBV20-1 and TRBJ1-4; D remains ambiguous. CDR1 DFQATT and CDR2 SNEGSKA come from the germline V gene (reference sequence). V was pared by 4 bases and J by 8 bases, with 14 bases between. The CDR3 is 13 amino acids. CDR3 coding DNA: TGCAGTGCTAATCTGGACGGCGGAGAAAAACTGTTTTTT. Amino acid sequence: CSANLDGGEKLFF.

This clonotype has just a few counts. CDR3 amino acids: CSAAPPRGSYEQYF. The CDR3 DNA reads as TGCAGTGCTGCCCCCCCCCGCGGCTCCTACGAGCAGTACTTC. The chain employs TRBV20-1 and TRBJ2-7; D ambiguous. This CDR3 region has 14 residues. V lost 5 bases to trimming and J lost 0 bases, with 14 bases between them. Germline values: CDR1 DFQATT, CDR2 SNEGSKA (reference sequence).

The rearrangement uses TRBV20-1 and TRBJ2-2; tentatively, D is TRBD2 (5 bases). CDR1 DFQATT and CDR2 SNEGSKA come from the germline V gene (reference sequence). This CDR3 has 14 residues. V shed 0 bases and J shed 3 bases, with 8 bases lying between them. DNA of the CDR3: TGCAGTGCTAGAGATGGGAGCTACACCGGGGAGCTGTTTTTT. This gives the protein CSARDGSYTGELFF.

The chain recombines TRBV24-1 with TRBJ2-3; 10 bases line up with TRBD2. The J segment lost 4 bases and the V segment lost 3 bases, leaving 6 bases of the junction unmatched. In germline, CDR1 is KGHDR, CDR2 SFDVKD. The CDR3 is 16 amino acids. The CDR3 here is CATSDPSGSRPDTQYF. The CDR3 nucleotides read TGTGCCACCAGTGATCCTAGCGGGAGTAGGCCAGATACGCAGTATTTT.

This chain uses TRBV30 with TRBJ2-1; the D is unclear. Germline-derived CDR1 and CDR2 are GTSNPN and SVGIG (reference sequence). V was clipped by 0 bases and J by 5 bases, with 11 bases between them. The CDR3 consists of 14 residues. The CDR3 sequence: CAWSVRLGHNEQFF. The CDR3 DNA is TGTGCCTGGAGTGTTCGGCTAGGCCACAATGAGCAGTTCTTC.

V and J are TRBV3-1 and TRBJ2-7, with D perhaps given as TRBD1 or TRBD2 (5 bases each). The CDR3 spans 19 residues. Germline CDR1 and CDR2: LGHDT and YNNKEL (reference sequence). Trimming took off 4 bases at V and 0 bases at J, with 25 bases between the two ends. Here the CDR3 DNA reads TGTGCCAGCAGCCCTAGCTGGGGACGGCCCGAATTCAGCTCCTACGAGCAGTACTTC. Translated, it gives CASSPSWGRPEFSSYEQYF.

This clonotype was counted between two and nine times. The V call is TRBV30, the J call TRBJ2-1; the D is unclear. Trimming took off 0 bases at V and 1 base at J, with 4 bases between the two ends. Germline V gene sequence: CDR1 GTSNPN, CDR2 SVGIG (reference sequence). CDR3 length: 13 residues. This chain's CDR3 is CAWSVTSYNEQFF. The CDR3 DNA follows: TGTGCCTGGAGTGTGACATCCTACAATGAGCAGTTCTTC.

The CDR3 region has the DNA TGTGCCAGCAGGGCTGGCGGGGGCTACGAGCAGTACTTC. Amino acids: CASRAGGGYEQYF. The chain couples TRBV25-1 to TRBJ2-7; 7 bases fit TRBD2. Germline lookup yields CDR1 MGHDK and CDR2 SYGVNS. CDR3 length: 13 residues. J lost 3 bases, V lost 6 bases, and 5 bases had no gene match.

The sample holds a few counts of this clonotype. CDR3 sequence: CASSYKGPKSGASSPLHF. The CDR3 DNA reads as TGTGCCAGCAGTTACAAGGGCCCTAAGTCGGGGGCCTCTTCACCCCTCCACTTT. This sequence joins TRBV6-5 and TRBJ1-6, with D tentatively TRBD1 (6 bases). V lost 2 bases and J 9 bases, leaving 23 bases between the germline ends. CDR1 MNHEY and CDR2 SVGAGI come from the germline V gene. The CDR3 sequence is 18 residues long.

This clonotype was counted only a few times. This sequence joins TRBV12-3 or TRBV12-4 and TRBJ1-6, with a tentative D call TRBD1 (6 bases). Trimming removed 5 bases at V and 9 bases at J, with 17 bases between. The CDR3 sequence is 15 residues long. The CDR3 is CASSVTGTLGSPLHF. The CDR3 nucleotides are TGTGCCAGCAGTGTTACCGGGACACTCGGTTCACCCCTCCACTTT.

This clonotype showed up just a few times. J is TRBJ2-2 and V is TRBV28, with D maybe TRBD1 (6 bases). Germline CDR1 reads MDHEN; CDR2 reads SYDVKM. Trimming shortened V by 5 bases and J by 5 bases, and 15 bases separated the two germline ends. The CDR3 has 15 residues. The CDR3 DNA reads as TGTGCCAGCAGTAGAGGGGGAGACGGTACCGGGGAGCTGTTTTTT. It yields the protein CASSRGGDGTGELFF.

CDR3 coding DNA: TGTGCCAGCAACCCAAACAGGGTCCTCTACGAGCAGTACTTC. Its translation: CASNPNRVLYEQYF. The gene calls are TRBV6-2 or TRBV6-3 and TRBJ2-7, with D possibly TRBD1 on 6 matching bases. The germline gives CDR1 MNHEY, CDR2 SVGEGT. The CDR3 totals 14 residues. Trimming cost V 7 bases and J 3 bases, with 16 bases left between them.

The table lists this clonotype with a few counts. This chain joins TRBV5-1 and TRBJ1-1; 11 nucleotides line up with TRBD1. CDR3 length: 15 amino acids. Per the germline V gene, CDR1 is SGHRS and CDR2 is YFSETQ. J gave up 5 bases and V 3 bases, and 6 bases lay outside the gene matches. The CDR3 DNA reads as TGCGCCAGCAGCTACTCCGGGACAGGGGGAACTGAAGCTTTCTTT. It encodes CASSYSGTGGTEAFF.

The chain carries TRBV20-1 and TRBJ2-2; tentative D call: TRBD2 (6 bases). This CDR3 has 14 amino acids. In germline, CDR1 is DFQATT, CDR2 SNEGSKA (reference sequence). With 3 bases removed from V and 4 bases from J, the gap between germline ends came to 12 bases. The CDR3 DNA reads TGCAGTGCTAGCGGGAGTACCCTCACCGGGGAGCTGTTTTTT. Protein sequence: CSASGSTLTGELFF.

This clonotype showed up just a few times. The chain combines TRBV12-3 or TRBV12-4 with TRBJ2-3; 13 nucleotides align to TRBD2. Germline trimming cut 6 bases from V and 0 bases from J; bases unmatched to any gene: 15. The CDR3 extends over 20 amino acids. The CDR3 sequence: CASSKSPGLAGYTSTDTQYF. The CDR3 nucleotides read TGTGCCAGCAGCAAGAGCCCGGGACTAGCGGGATACACTAGCACAGATACGCAGTATTTT.

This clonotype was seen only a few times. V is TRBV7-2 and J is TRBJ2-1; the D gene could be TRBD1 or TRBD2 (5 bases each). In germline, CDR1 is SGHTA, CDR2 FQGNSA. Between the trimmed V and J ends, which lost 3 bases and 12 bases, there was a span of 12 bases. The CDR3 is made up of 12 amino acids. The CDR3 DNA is TGTGCCAGCAGCTTCGGGACCCAGATGCAGTTCTTC. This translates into CASSFGTQMQFF.

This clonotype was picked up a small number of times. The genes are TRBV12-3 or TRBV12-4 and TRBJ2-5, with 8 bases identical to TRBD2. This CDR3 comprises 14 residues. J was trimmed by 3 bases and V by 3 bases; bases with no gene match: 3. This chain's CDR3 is CASSFGSGKETQYF. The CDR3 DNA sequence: TGTGCCAGCAGTTTCGGTAGCGGGAAAGAGACCCAGTACTTC.

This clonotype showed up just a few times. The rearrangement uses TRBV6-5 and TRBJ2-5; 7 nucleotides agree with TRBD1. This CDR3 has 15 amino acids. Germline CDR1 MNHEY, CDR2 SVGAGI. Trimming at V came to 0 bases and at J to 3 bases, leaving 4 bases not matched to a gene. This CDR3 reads CASSYSYRGEETQYF. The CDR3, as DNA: TGTGCCAGCAGTTACTCCTACAGGGGAGAAGAGACCCAGTACTTC.

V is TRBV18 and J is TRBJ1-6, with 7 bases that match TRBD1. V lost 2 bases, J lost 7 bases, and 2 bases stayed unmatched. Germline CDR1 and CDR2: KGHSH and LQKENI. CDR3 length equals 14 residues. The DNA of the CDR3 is TGTGCCAGCTCACCAACAGGGGCGAATTCACCCCTCCACTTT. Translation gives CASSPTGANSPLHF.

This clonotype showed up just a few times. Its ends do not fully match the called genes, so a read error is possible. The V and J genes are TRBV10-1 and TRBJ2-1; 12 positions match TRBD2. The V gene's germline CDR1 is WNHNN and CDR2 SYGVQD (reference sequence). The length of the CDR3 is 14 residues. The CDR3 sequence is CASSTSGGMNVQFF. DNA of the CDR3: TGCGCCAGCTCCACTAGCGGGGGGATGAATGTGCAGTTCTTC.

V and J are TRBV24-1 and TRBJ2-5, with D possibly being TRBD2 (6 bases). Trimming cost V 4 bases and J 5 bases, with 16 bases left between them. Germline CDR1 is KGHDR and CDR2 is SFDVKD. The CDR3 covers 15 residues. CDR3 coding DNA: TGTGCCACCAGTGAAATGGGGCGGGGAGCGGAGACCCAGTACTTC. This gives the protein CATSEMGRGAETQYF.

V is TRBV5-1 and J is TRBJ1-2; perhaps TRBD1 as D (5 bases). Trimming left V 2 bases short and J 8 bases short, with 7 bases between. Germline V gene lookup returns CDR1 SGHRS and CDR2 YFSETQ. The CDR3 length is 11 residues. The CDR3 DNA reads TGCGCCAGCAGCTTAGACAGAGGCTACACCTTC. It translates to CASSLDRGYTF.

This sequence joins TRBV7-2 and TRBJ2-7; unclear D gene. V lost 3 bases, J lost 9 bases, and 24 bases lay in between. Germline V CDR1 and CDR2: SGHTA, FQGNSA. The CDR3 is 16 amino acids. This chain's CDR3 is CASSLQTPVQPQRQYF. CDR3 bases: TGTGCCAGCAGCTTGCAAACCCCCGTCCAGCCCCAACGGCAGTACTTC.

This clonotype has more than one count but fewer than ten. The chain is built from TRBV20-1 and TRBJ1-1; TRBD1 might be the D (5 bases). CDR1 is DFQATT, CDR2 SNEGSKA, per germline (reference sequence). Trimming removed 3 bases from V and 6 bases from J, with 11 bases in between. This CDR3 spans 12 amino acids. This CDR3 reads CSARGVGAEAFF. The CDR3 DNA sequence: TGCAGTGCTAGGGGGGTGGGGGCTGAAGCTTTCTTT.

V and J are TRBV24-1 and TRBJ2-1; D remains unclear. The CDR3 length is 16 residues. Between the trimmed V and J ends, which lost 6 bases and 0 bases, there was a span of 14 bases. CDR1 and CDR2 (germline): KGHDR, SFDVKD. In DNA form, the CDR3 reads TGTGCCACCAGTTCCACAGACCAGCCCTCCTACAATGAGCAGTTCTTC. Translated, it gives CATSSTDQPSYNEQFF.

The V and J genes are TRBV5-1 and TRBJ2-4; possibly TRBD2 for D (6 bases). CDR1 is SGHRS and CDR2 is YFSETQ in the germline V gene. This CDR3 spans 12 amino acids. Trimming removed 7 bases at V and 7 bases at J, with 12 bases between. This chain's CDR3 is CASQQEGNIQYF. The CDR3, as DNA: TGCGCCAGCCAACAGGAGGGGAACATTCAGTACTTC.